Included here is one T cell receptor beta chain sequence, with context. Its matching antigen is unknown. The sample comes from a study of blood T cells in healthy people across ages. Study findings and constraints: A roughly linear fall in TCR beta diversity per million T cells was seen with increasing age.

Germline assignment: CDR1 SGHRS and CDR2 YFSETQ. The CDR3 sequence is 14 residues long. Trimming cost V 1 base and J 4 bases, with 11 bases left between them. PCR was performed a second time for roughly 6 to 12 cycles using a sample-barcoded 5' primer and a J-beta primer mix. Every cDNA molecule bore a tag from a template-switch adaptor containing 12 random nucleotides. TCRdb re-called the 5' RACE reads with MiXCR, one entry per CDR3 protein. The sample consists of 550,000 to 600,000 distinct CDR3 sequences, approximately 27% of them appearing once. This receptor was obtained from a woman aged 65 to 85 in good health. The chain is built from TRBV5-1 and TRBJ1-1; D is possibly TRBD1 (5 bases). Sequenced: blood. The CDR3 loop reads CASSLRPRATEAFF. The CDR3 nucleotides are TGCGCCAGCAGCTTGCGCCCCAGGGCCACTGAAGCTTTCTTT.